The 3 T cell receptor beta chains below all came from one sample that was sequenced in a study of T cells in narcolepsy. Some clones are missing from TCRdb's copy, which holds only in-frame ones; the method was immunoSEQ multiplex PCR. This table holds some 34,000 clones, over 65% found once. The sequencing input was memory (CD45RA-) CD4+ T cells from blood. These receptors were obtained from a human donor in good health.

This clone was seen a handful of times. This rearrangement joins TRBV2 to TRBJ1-4, with no clear D. V was clipped by 5 bases and J by 8 bases, with 6 bases between them. The CDR3 contains 11 residues. The germline V gene has CDR1 SNHLY and CDR2 FYNNEI. CDR3 amino acids: CASSTKEKLFF. CDR3 coding DNA: TGTGCCAGCAGTACCAAAGAAAAACTGTTTTTT.

The gene calls are TRBV19 and TRBJ1-5; D gene uncertain. Per germline, CDR1 LNHDA and CDR2 SQIVND (reference sequence). V lost 6 bases, J lost 7 bases, and 13 bases lay in between. This CDR3 is 13 amino acids long. The CDR3 sequence: CASRYDEGQPQHF. DNA of the CDR3: TGTGCCAGTAGGTACGACGAGGGACAGCCCCAGCATTTT.

Notes on this clone: The junction does not match germline at one end; this may be a read error. The CDR3 coding sequence is TGTGCTAGCAGCTTAGCTAATGCCGGGACATTGAACACCGGGGAGCTGTTTTTT. This sequence encodes CASSLANAGTLNTGELFF. This rearrangement joins TRBV7-7 to TRBJ2-2, with D possibly matching TRBD1 (6 bases). The length of the CDR3 is 18 residues. Germline V CDR1 and CDR2: SSHAT, FNYEAQ (reference sequence).